The 15 T cell receptor beta chains given below trace back to one sample, sequenced in a study of cytotoxic CD8 clonotypes in ibrutinib-treated CLL. Here immunoSEQ multiplex PCR was the method, and the copy in TCRdb shows in-frame clones only, minus some. The sample records about 43,000 clones, around 70% being singletons. The sequences come from PBMCs, collected after 12 months of ibrutinib treatment. All receptors derive from a human donor with chronic lymphocytic leukemia.

The chain carries TRBV11-2 and TRBJ1-2, with 8 bases matching TRBD1. V trimming: 10 bases; J trimming: 0 bases; junction bases outside the gene matches: 10. The CDR3 extends over 15 amino acids. The germline CDR1 and CDR2 sequences are SGHAT and FQNNGV. The DNA of the CDR3 is TGTGCCACCGACGACAGGGGAGATGCTAACTATGGCTACACCTTC. Its protein product is CATDDRGDANYGYTF.

This clone has more than one count but fewer than ten. The chain recombines TRBV6-6 with TRBJ2-2; TRBD2 matches 7 bases. Trimming cost V 7 bases and J 6 bases; bases outside gene matches: 8. The CDR3 spans 14 residues. CDR1 is MNHNY and CDR2 is SVGAGI in the germline V gene (reference sequence). CDR3 DNA: TGTGCCAGCAACTACTGGGGGGGAGCCGGGGAGCTGTTTTTT. Its protein product is CASNYWGGAGELFF.

This clone was seen a handful of times. The chain carries TRBV9 and TRBJ2-7; D might be TRBD1 (6 bases). The CDR3 has 14 amino acids. CDR1 SGDLS and CDR2 YYNGEE come from the germline V gene. The germline V and J ends were trimmed by 0 bases and 4 bases, with 11 bases remaining between them. This CDR3 reads CASSVGGGAYEQYF. CDR3 nucleotides: TGTGCCAGCAGCGTAGGTGGGGGCGCTTACGAGCAGTACTTC. Based on the CDR3 plus reference TRBV9 and TRBJ2-7, the full variable domain is DSGVTQTPKHLITATGQRVTLRCSPRSGDLSVYWYQQSLDQGLQFLIQYYNGEERAKGNILERFSAQQFPDLHSELNLSSLELGDSALYFCASSVGGGAYEQYFGPGTRLTVT.

This clone has more than one count but fewer than ten. Germline is not matched at one junction end, which may reflect a read error. This chain joins TRBV5-1 and TRBJ2-6; the D call may be TRBD1 or TRBD2 (5 bases each). Per germline, CDR1 SGHRS and CDR2 YFSETQ. This CDR3 region has 15 residues. CDR3 nucleotides: TGCGCCAGCAGTTTGGGGGAACTTGGGGCCAACGTCCTGACTTTC. Residues: CASSLGELGANVLTF.

The chain has TRBV7-9 and TRBJ2-1; no reliable D call. CDR1 and CDR2 from the germline V gene are SEHNR and FQNEAQ (reference sequence). CDR3 length: 14 amino acids. Trimming took 5 bases from V and 6 from J, leaving 14 bases between them. The CDR3 protein is CASSRLVVFNEQFF. Written as DNA, the CDR3 is TGTGCCAGCAGCCGCTTAGTGGTATTCAATGAGCAGTTCTTC.

V usage is TRBV5-1 and J usage is TRBJ1-4; D is possibly TRBD1 (6 bases). CDR1 and CDR2 from the germline V gene are SGHRS and YFSETQ. The CDR3 covers 15 residues. Deletions cut 1 base from V and 5 bases from J, with 12 bases between. The CDR3 region has the DNA TGCGCCAGCAGCTTGTTGCAGGGGCAAAATGAAAAACTGTTTTTT. Residues: CASSLLQGQNEKLFF.

V and J are TRBV6-5 and TRBJ2-7; TRBD2 is a possible D gene (6 bases). Trimming removed 6 bases from V and 0 bases from J, with 12 bases in between. The length of the CDR3 is 14 residues. Per the germline V gene, CDR1 is MNHEY and CDR2 is SVGAGI. The CDR3 bases are TGTGCCAGCAGCCTATCGGAGGGCTCCTACGAGCAGTACTTC. Encoded protein: CASSLSEGSYEQYF.

This rearrangement joins TRBV10-3 to TRBJ2-7; TRBD1 or TRBD2 may be the D gene (7 bases each). V was pared by 11 bases and J by 5 bases, with 22 bases between. There are 14 residues in the CDR3. Germline CDR1 ENHRY, CDR2 SYGVKD. CDR3 loop: CAAAQGGNTDEQYF. The DNA of the CDR3 is TGTGCCGCCGCTCAGGGGGGGAATACAGACGAGCAGTACTTC.

The chain links TRBV15 to TRBJ1-2, with no clear D. Germline V lookup: CDR1 LNHNV, CDR2 YYDKDF (reference sequence). V lost 1 base and J lost 4, with 10 bases in between. This CDR3 has 14 amino acids. The CDR3 sequence: CATSRGTGIYGYTF. The CDR3 coding sequence is TGTGCCACCAGCAGAGGAACGGGAATCTATGGCTACACCTTC.

The chain employs TRBV6-5 and TRBJ2-7; 8 nucleotides agree with TRBD1. This CDR3 contains 13 residues. Losses at the gene ends were 6 bases for V and 5 bases for J; bases not matched to a gene: 6. Germline lookup yields CDR1 MNHEY and CDR2 SVGAGI. The CDR3 region has the DNA TGTGCCAGCAGCCTCGGACAGGGTAACGAGCAGTACTTC. It encodes CASSLGQGNEQYF.

This chain joins TRBV18 and TRBJ1-1, with D perhaps TRBD1 (5 bases). V lost 3 bases, J lost 1 base, and 6 bases lay in between. The CDR3 consists of 13 residues. Germline V CDR1 and CDR2: KGHSH, LQKENI. The CDR3 sequence: CASSPGTNTEAFF. The CDR3 DNA is TGTGCCAGCTCACCTGGGACGAACACTGAAGCTTTCTTT.

This clone was observed a single time. The chain couples TRBV9 to TRBJ2-3, with D hard to call. The CDR3 runs 13 residues. V lost 0 bases and J 3 bases, leaving 5 bases between the germline ends. Germline V CDR1 and CDR2: SGDLS, YYNGEE. CDR3 DNA: TGTGCCAGCAGCGTAGTTCCGACAGATACGCAGTATTTT. Translating it yields CASSVVPTDTQYF.

The chain recombines TRBV6-1 with TRBJ1-2; tentative D call: TRBD1 (5 bases). Germline CDR1 reads MNHNS; CDR2 reads SASEGT. Trimming cost V 4 bases and J 4 bases, with 22 bases left between them. CDR3 size: 17 residues. Here the CDR3 reads CASSVGGASDFTYGYTF. The CDR3 DNA is TGTGCCAGCAGTGTGGGGGGAGCCTCAGATTTTACCTATGGCTACACCTTC.

V gene TRBV7-6 combines with J gene TRBJ2-5; 7 bases agree with TRBD2. The junction had 7 bases not matched to a gene; V was cut back by 3 bases and J by 3 bases. This CDR3 spans 15 amino acids. CDR1 is SGHVS and CDR2 is FNYEAQ in the germline V gene. The chain's CDR3 is CASSFSAGDEETQYF. DNA for the CDR3: TGTGCCAGCAGCTTCAGCGCGGGGGATGAAGAGACCCAGTACTTC.

The chain joins TRBV18 to TRBJ1-4; D gene uncertain. Trimming shortened V by 2 bases and J by 7 bases, and 2 bases separated the two germline ends. Germline CDR1 and CDR2: KGHSH and LQKENI. The CDR3 has 11 amino acids. The CDR3 DNA reads as TGTGCCAGCTCACCAAGTGAAAAACTGTTTTTT. It codes for CASSPSEKLFF.